This passage covers 30 T cell receptor beta chains from one sample sequenced in a study of CD8+ T cells in alopecia areata (dated by TCRdb to the late 2010s). The library relied on the immunoSEQ multiplex PCR assay. To provide template for TCR sequencing, every sample had RNA extracted and reverse transcribed into cDNA. Imported from immuneACCESS, the table was reduced by TCRdb to in-frame sequences with V and J called. These copies leave out some clones; in studies compared against another copy, an unresolved V gene accounts for under half, and the cause of the remainder is not known. Within this sample are under 250,000 clones, with more than 50% of them counted one time only. The ten largest make up around 5.1% of the sample. Material for sequencing was CD8+ T cells sorted from blood. The receptors stem from a human donor in good health.

As concerns this clone: No DNA is shown, since the ends of the CDR3 on it are uncertain; the CDR3 is the one TCRdb lists. The chain joins TRBV11-2 to TRBJ1-1. The V gene's germline CDR1 is SGHAT and CDR2 FQNNGV. The CDR3 is 13 amino acids in total, end residues counted. CDR3 sequence reads: CASSLRAGSEAFF.

The chain recombines TRBV4-1 with TRBJ1-2, with 7 positions matching TRBD1. Germline values: CDR1 MGHRA, CDR2 YSYEKL. The CDR3 has 13 amino acids. Germline trimming cut 0 bases from V and 7 bases from J; bases unmatched to any gene: 2. The CDR3 DNA sequence: TGCGCCAGCAGCCAAGATCGGACAGGTGGCTACACCTTC. This encodes CASSQDRTGGYTF.

This clone appeared a few times. CDR3 nucleotides: TGTGCCAGCAGTGGCGGACTAGCGGGGGCCTACAATGAGCAGTTCTTC. Translation: CASSGGLAGAYNEQFF. The J gene is TRBJ2-1, the V gene TRBV2, with 13 bases lining up with TRBD2. The CDR3 runs 16 residues. The junction had 2 bases not matched to a gene; V was cut back by 4 bases and J by 2 bases. Germline assignment: CDR1 SNHLY and CDR2 FYNNEI.

This chain joins TRBV9 and TRBJ2-3; TRBD1 agrees at 10 bases. CDR3 length equals 16 residues. Trimming took 0 bases from V and 6 from J; bases not matched to a gene: 7. Germline assignment: CDR1 SGDLS and CDR2 YYNGEE. The CDR3 DNA sequence: TGTGCCAGCAGCGTAGTCGGGACAGGGGCGGGGGATACGCAGTATTTT. Translated: CASSVVGTGAGDTQYF.

The chain recombines TRBV11-3 with TRBJ2-5, with D possibly matching TRBD2 (5 bases). Trimming left V 5 bases short and J 5 bases short, with 15 bases between. This CDR3 contains 14 residues. Looked up from germline, CDR1 is SGHNT and CDR2 is YENEEA. CDR3 residues: CASSTREGRETQYF. CDR3 coding DNA: TGTGCCAGCAGCACGCGAGAGGGTCGGGAGACCCAGTACTTC. Variable domain in full (rest from reference TRBV11-3 and TRBJ2-5): EAGVVQSPRYKIIEKKQPVAFWCNPISGHNTLYWYLQNLGQGPELLIRYENEEAVDDSQLPKDRFSAERLKGVDSTLKIQPAELGDSAVYLCASSTREGRETQYFGPGTRLLVL.

The chain employs TRBV11-2 and TRBJ2-7; TRBD1 matches 7 bases. The CDR3 covers 17 residues. Germline V gene lookup returns CDR1 SGHAT and CDR2 FQNNGV. Germline trimming cut 5 bases from V and 3 bases from J; bases unmatched to any gene: 16. The CDR3 spells CASSADRVSPSFYEQYF. CDR3 DNA sequence: TGTGCCAGCAGCGCCGACAGGGTCTCCCCTTCGTTCTACGAGCAGTACTTC.

This clone was detected only once. V usage is TRBV29-1 and J usage is TRBJ2-2; D call uncertain. Trimming shortened V by 6 bases and J by 4 bases, and 9 bases separated the two germline ends. CDR3 length: 12 amino acids. Germline CDR1 and CDR2: SQVTM and ANQGSEA. CDR3 residues: CSVAAGTGELFF. The CDR3 nucleotides are TGCAGCGTCGCGGCCGGCACCGGGGAGCTGTTTTTT.

This chain connects TRBV7-9 to TRBJ2-7; D gene ambiguous. The CDR3 length is 12 residues. Germline CDR1 is SEHNR and CDR2 is FQNEAQ (reference sequence). Trimming stripped 6 bases from V and 1 base from J, with 7 bases between. The CDR3 reads CASSPQSYEQYF. As DNA, the CDR3 is TGTGCCAGCAGTCCTCAATCCTACGAGCAGTACTTC. Full variable domain (remainder filled in from reference TRBV7-9 and TRBJ2-7): DTGVSQNPRHKITKRGQNVTFRCDPISEHNRLYWYRQTLGQGPEFLTYFQNEAQLEKSRLLSDRFSAERPKGSFSTLEIQRTEQGDSAMYLCASSPQSYEQYFGPGTRLTVT.

A single count supports this clone. The chain couples TRBV7-9 to TRBJ1-2; weak D call: TRBD1 (5 bases). This CDR3 spans 17 amino acids. Trimming stripped 5 bases from V and 2 bases from J, with 21 bases between. CDR1 is SEHNR and CDR2 is FQNEAQ in the germline V gene (reference sequence). The CDR3 here is CASSPGEPRGLNYGYTF. In DNA form, the CDR3 reads TGTGCCAGCAGCCCCGGAGAGCCCCGGGGGTTGAACTATGGCTACACCTTC.

This chain links TRBV7-9 with TRBJ2-5; D tentatively fits TRBD1 or TRBD2 (5 bases each). Germline CDR1 reads SEHNR; CDR2 reads FQNEAQ (reference sequence). The CDR3 length is 16 residues. V was pared by 5 bases and J by 4 bases, with 20 bases between. For the CDR3, the DNA is TGTGCCAGCAGCCGCGGCATTGAGGGGAGTCGAGAGACCCAGTACTTC. It encodes CASSRGIEGSRETQYF. Combining the CDR3 with reference TRBV7-9 and TRBJ2-5 gives the whole variable domain DTGVSQNPRHKITKRGQNVTFRCDPISEHNRLYWYRQTLGQGPEFLTYFQNEAQLEKSRLLSDRFSAERPKGSFSTLEIQRTEQGDSAMYLCASSRGIEGSRETQYFGPGTRLLVL.

The rearrangement joins TRBV11-2 to TRBJ2-5; 7 nucleotides agree with TRBD1. The CDR3 spans 13 residues. With V trimmed by 5 bases and J by 4 bases, 4 bases remained unmatched. CDR1 is SGHAT, CDR2 FQNNGV, per germline. This CDR3 is CASSTGTAETQYF. The DNA of the CDR3 is TGTGCCAGCAGCACGGGGACAGCAGAGACCCAGTACTTC.

This clone appeared a single time. This rearrangement joins TRBV5-6 to TRBJ2-2, with 8 bases identical to TRBD2. Germline V gene lookup returns CDR1 SGHDT and CDR2 YYEEEE. The CDR3 runs 16 residues. V shed 4 bases, J shed 0 bases, and the junction held 5 bases outside the gene matches. The CDR3 loop is CASSIPGLANTGELFF. The CDR3 DNA is TGTGCCAGCAGCATACCGGGACTAGCGAACACCGGGGAGCTGTTTTTT.

J is TRBJ1-2 and V is TRBV5-6; weak D call: TRBD1 (6 bases). The V gene's germline CDR1 is SGHDT and CDR2 YYEEEE. Trimming left V 1 base short and J 8 bases short, with 9 bases between. The CDR3 totals 12 residues. The CDR3 protein is CASSLTGWGYTF. CDR3 DNA: TGTGCCAGCAGCTTGACAGGGTGGGGCTACACCTTC.

This rearrangement joins TRBV5-4 to TRBJ1-1; 8 bases fit TRBD1. Germline V gene sequence: CDR1 SGHNT, CDR2 YYREEE (reference sequence). V lost 4 bases, J lost 0 bases, and 8 bases stayed unmatched. The CDR3 spans 16 residues. The CDR3 loop is CASSPSDRAMNTEAFF. DNA for the CDR3: TGTGCCAGCAGCCCATCGGACAGGGCCATGAACACTGAAGCTTTCTTT.

This clone was found once. CDR3 residues: CSVELAGGAVDTQYF. CDR3 nucleotide sequence: TGCAGCGTTGAACTAGCGGGGGGAGCAGTAGATACGCAGTATTTT. This chain joins TRBV29-1 and TRBJ2-3; 11 bases are shared with TRBD2. This CDR3 contains 15 residues. The V segment lost 2 bases and the J segment 5 bases; nucleotides outside the gene matches: 6. CDR1 SQVTM and CDR2 ANQGSEA come from the germline V gene.

In this sample, this clone turned up a few times. The rearrangement links TRBV7-3 to TRBJ1-1; TRBD1 might be the D (5 bases). This CDR3 has 14 residues. Trimming removed 4 bases at V and 3 bases at J, with 12 bases between. Germline V CDR1 and CDR2: SGHTA, FQGTGA. CDR3 coding DNA: TGTGCCAGCAGCTGGAGCGGGACGGACACTGAAGCTTTCTTT. It codes for CASSWSGTDTEAFF.

This clone has more than one count but fewer than ten. This rearrangement joins TRBV2 to TRBJ2-4; no definite D call. V gave up 2 bases and J gave up 10 bases, with 9 bases separating them. Germline lookup yields CDR1 SNHLY and CDR2 FYNNEI. This CDR3 region has 12 residues. CDR3 sequence: CASSENDAIQYF. The CDR3 DNA reads TGTGCCAGCAGTGAAAACGACGCAATTCAGTACTTC.

The chain recombines TRBV11-2 with TRBJ2-7; no firm D call. Trimming stripped 5 bases from V and 6 bases from J, with 11 bases between. The CDR3 runs to 12 residues. CDR1 and CDR2 (germline): SGHAT, FQNNGV. For the CDR3, the DNA is TGTGCCAGCAGCCTATCAAAAGGCGAGCAGTACTTC. Translation: CASSLSKGEQYF.

The rearrangement uses TRBV29-1 and TRBJ2-1; possibly TRBD1 or TRBD2 for D (5 bases each). CDR3 length: 11 residues. Between the trimmed V and J ends, which lost 6 bases and 5 bases, there was a span of 8 bases. Germline CDR1 and CDR2: SQVTM and ANQGSEA. The CDR3 nucleotides are TGCAGCGTCCTGGGGGACAATGAGCAGTTCTTC. Protein product: CSVLGDNEQFF.

The chain has TRBV29-1 and TRBJ1-2; a weak D match, TRBD1 (5 bases). This CDR3 region has 15 residues. Germline V gene data show CDR1 as SQVTM and CDR2 as ANQGSEA. The ends were cut back, 0 bases at V and 3 bases at J, with 14 bases in the middle. This chain's CDR3 is CSVEDHQRGDYGYTF. CDR3 in DNA: TGCAGCGTTGAAGATCACCAAAGGGGAGACTATGGCTACACCTTC.

This rearrangement joins TRBV23-1 to TRBJ1-5, with D possibly matching TRBD1 (5 bases). TRBV23-1 counts as an open reading frame of uncertain function. V was pared by 3 bases and J by 3 bases, with 15 bases between. CDR3 length equals 16 residues. In DNA form, the CDR3 reads TGCGCCAGCAGTCACCCTAGAAGGGGTATCAATCAGCCCCAGCATTTT. It specifies CASSHPRRGINQPQHF.

This chain uses TRBV6-6 with TRBJ1-2, with 8 nucleotides matching TRBD1. Trimming took 6 bases from V and 4 from J; bases not matched to a gene: 7. The length of the CDR3 is 14 residues. Germline CDR1 and CDR2: MNHNY and SVGAGI (reference sequence). CDR3: CASSQDRGTYGYTF. The CDR3 DNA reads as TGTGCCAGCAGCCAAGACAGGGGAACCTATGGCTACACCTTC.

This chain links TRBV14 with TRBJ2-1, with D possibly being TRBD1 (6 bases). The CDR3 consists of 13 residues. Germline CDR1 SGHDN, CDR2 FVKESK. Between the trimmed V and J ends, which lost 1 base and 9 bases, there was a span of 10 bases. CDR3 in amino acids: CASSQGGLGEQFF. The CDR3 coding sequence is TGTGCCAGCAGCCAAGGGGGGCTTGGTGAGCAGTTCTTC.

The chain employs TRBV7-2 and TRBJ1-1, with D perhaps TRBD1 (6 bases). The V end lost 1 base, the J end lost 5 bases, and 14 bases lay between the germline ends. This CDR3 is 15 amino acids long. Germline V gene data show CDR1 as SGHTA and CDR2 as FQGNSA. For the CDR3, the DNA is TGTGCCAGCAGCTTAGTCCTGGGGGCGCGTACTGAAGCTTTCTTT. Its translation: CASSLVLGARTEAFF.

This chain links TRBV5-1 with TRBJ2-5, with D unclear. Germline CDR1 is SGHRS and CDR2 is YFSETQ. The CDR3 extends over 12 amino acids. Trimming left V 6 bases short and J 0 bases short, with 6 bases between. CDR3 protein: CASNTDQETQYF. The CDR3 DNA sequence: TGCGCCAGCAATACGGACCAAGAGACCCAGTACTTC.

This clone was found once. The CDR3 region has the DNA TGTGCCAGCAGCGTAGGTTCCGGACAGGAGAACACCGGGGAGCTGTTTTTT. This gives the protein CASSVGSGQENTGELFF. V gene TRBV9 combines with J gene TRBJ2-2, with 7 bases identical to TRBD1. Germline V gene sequence: CDR1 SGDLS, CDR2 YYNGEE. Trimming removed 0 bases from V and 1 base from J; junction bases left unmatched: 6. The CDR3 is 17 amino acids.

The chain uses TRBV6-6 and TRBJ2-7; no clear D. V was pared by 6 bases and J by 4 bases, with 19 bases between. The germline CDR1 and CDR2 sequences are MNHNY and SVGAGI (reference sequence). This CDR3 spans 15 amino acids. In DNA form, the CDR3 reads TGTGCCAGCAGCTATGACGATTTCGGTGTTTACGAGCAGTACTTC. The encoded protein is CASSYDDFGVYEQYF.

The chain couples TRBV19 to TRBJ1-1; D is ambiguous. CDR3 length equals 13 residues. Germline V gives CDR1 LNHDA, CDR2 SQIVND (reference sequence). V lost 3 bases to trimming and J lost 3 bases, with 8 bases between them. CDR3 nucleotides: TGTGCCAGTAGTATGAGCCAGTACACTGAAGCTTTCTTT. Its translation is CASSMSQYTEAFF.

This clone turned up a few times. The J gene is TRBJ1-5, the V gene TRBV30, with D tentatively TRBD1 (6 bases). Germline V gene data show CDR1 as GTSNPN and CDR2 as SVGIG (reference sequence). V dropped 0 bases and J dropped 6 bases, with 12 bases sitting between them. This CDR3 has 14 residues. In nucleotides, the CDR3 is TGTGCCTGGAGTGTAGGGGGGATCGGTCAGCCCCAGCATTTT. Translation gives CAWSVGGIGQPQHF.

The rearrangement links TRBV29-1 to TRBJ2-3; TRBD2 might be the D (6 bases). Trimming shortened V by 6 bases and J by 0 bases, and 10 bases separated the two germline ends. The CDR3 spans 13 residues. CDR1 and CDR2 (germline): SQVTM, ANQGSEA. CDR3 residues: CSVGLSSTDTQYF. The CDR3 coding sequence is TGCAGCGTCGGACTATCTAGCACAGATACGCAGTATTTT.